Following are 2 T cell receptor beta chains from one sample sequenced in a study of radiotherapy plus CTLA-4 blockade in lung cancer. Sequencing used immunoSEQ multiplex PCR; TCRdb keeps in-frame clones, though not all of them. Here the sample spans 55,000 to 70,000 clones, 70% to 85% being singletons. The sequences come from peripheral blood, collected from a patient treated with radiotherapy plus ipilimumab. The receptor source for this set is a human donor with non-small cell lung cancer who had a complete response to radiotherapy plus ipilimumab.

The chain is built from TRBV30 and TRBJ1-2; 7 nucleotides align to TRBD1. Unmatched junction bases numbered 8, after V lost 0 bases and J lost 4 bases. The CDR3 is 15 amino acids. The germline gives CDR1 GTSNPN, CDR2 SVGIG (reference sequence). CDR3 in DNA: TGTGCCTGGAGTGTAGGGGGCAGCGGAATCTATGGCTACACCTTC. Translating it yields CAWSVGGSGIYGYTF.

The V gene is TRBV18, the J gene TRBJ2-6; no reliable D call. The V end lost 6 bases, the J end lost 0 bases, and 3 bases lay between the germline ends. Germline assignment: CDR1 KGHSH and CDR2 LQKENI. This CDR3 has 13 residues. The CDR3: CASSSSGANVLTF. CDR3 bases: TGTGCCAGCTCTAGCTCTGGGGCCAACGTCCTGACTTTC.